A selection of T cell receptor beta chains follows, all from one sample in a study of cytomegalovirus exposure and HLA in healthy donors. Profiled with immunoSEQ multiplex PCR; TCRdb holds only in-frame clones, not every one. The sample carries about 130,000 clones, approximately 85% recorded once. The sequencing input was PBMCs. These receptor sequences come from a woman in her twenties or thirties in good health and CMV-seropositive. Both conserved end residues are part of each CDR3. D genes are given only for firm matches. Rows may omit the clone size; those that give it use once, few, many or a size class.

D gene: TRBD1
clone size: NA
CDR3 length: 15
V gene: TRBV19
J gene: TRBJ1-1
CDR3 protein: CASSIDPTGRTEAFF
CDR3 DNA: TGTGCCAGTAGTATAGACCCGACAGGGCGCACTGAAGCTTTCTTT

D gene: NA
clone size: NA
CDR3 length: 15
V gene: TRBV9
J gene: TRBJ2-5
CDR3 protein: CASSATALAGETQYF
CDR3 DNA: TGTGCCAGCAGCGCAACCGCCCTGGCGGGAGAGACCCAGTACTTC

D gene: TRBD1
clone size: NA
CDR3 length: 15
V gene: TRBV27
J gene: TRBJ2-7
CDR3 protein: CASSTTRQGTYEQYF
CDR3 DNA: TGTGCCAGCAGTACAACCCGACAGGGGACCTACGAGCAGTACTTC

D gene: TRBD2
clone size: few
CDR3 length: 17
V gene: TRBV7-9
J gene: TRBJ2-3
CDR3 protein: CASSLEGSGGWADTQYF
CDR3 DNA: TGTGCCAGCAGCTTAGAGGGATCGGGAGGCTGGGCAGATACGCAGTATTTT

D gene: TRBD2
clone size: NA
CDR3 length: 15
V gene: TRBV19
J gene: TRBJ2-3
CDR3 protein: CASRRGLAGADTQYF
CDR3 DNA: TGTGCCAGTAGGAGAGGGTTAGCGGGAGCAGATACGCAGTATTTT

D gene: NA
clone size: NA
CDR3 length: 14
V gene: TRBV7-9
J gene: TRBJ1-2
CDR3 protein: CASSLGGGGTGYTF
CDR3 DNA: TGTGCCAGCAGCTTAGGTGGCGGGGGCACTGGCTACACCTTC

D gene: TRBD1
clone size: NA
CDR3 length: 14
V gene: TRBV6-4
J gene: TRBJ1-1
CDR3 protein: CASSPGTENTEAFF
CDR3 DNA: TGTGCCAGCAGCCCCGGGACAGAAAACACTGAAGCTTTCTTT

D gene: NA
clone size: NA
CDR3 length: 12
V gene: TRBV5-1
J gene: TRBJ1-2
CDR3 protein: CASSLQGEGYTF
CDR3 DNA: TGCGCCAGCAGCTTACAGGGTGAGGGCTACACCTTC

D gene: TRBD1
clone size: NA
CDR3 length: 13
V gene: TRBV2
J gene: TRBJ1-1
CDR3 protein: CASSQGASTEAFF
CDR3 DNA: TGTGCCAGCAGCCAGGGGGCTTCGACTGAAGCTTTCTTT

D gene: NA
clone size: NA
CDR3 length: 15
V gene: TRBV7-9
J gene: TRBJ1-5
CDR3 protein: CASIIERGFTQPQHF
CDR3 DNA: TGTGCCAGCATCATCGAGCGGGGTTTCACTCAGCCCCAGCATTTT

D gene: NA
clone size: few
CDR3 length: 16
V gene: TRBV30
J gene: TRBJ2-4
CDR3 protein: CAWSPPRGGPKNIQYF
CDR3 DNA: TGTGCCTGGAGCCCTCCGAGGGGGGGGCCCAAAAACATTCAGTACTTC

D gene: NA
clone size: NA
CDR3 length: 16
V gene: TRBV5-1
J gene: TRBJ2-1
CDR3 protein: CASRDNPSSSYNEQFF
CDR3 DNA: TGCGCCAGCAGAGACAACCCGTCAAGCTCCTACAATGAGCAGTTCTTC

D gene: NA
clone size: NA
CDR3 length: 14
V gene: TRBV6-1
J gene: TRBJ1-1
CDR3 protein: CASKLRRENTEAFF
CDR3 DNA: TGTGCCAGCAAACTAAGACGGGAGAACACTGAAGCTTTCTTT

D gene: TRBD1
clone size: few
CDR3 length: 16
V gene: TRBV7-3
J gene: TRBJ1-2
CDR3 protein: CASSTDRGRFNYGYTF
CDR3 DNA: TGTGCCAGCAGCACTGACAGGGGCCGGTTCAACTATGGCTACACCTTC

D gene: TRBD1
clone size: NA
CDR3 length: 15
V gene: TRBV7-9
J gene: TRBJ1-1
CDR3 protein: CASSLGTGRNTEAFF
CDR3 DNA: TGTGCCAGCAGCTTAGGGACAGGGAGGAACACTGAAGCTTTCTTT

D gene: NA
clone size: once
CDR3 length: 16
V gene: TRBV4-1
J gene: TRBJ2-2
CDR3 protein: CASSLRGIGDPGELFF
CDR3 DNA: TGCGCCAGCAGCCTCCGGGGTATTGGAGACCCCGGGGAGCTGTTTTTT

D gene: NA
clone size: NA
CDR3 length: 14
V gene: TRBV5-1
J gene: TRBJ2-3
CDR3 protein: CASATGYGTDTQYF
CDR3 DNA: TGCGCCAGCGCCACAGGGTATGGAACAGATACGCAGTATTTT

D gene: TRBD2
clone size: NA
CDR3 length: 15
V gene: TRBV28
J gene: TRBJ2-3
CDR3 protein: CASKIWGGIRDTQYF
CDR3 DNA: TGTGCCAGCAAGATCTGGGGGGGGATAAGAGATACGCAGTATTTT

D gene: TRBD1
clone size: NA
CDR3 length: 14
V gene: TRBV6-1
J gene: TRBJ2-7
CDR3 protein: CASSGPGQVYEQYF
CDR3 DNA: TGTGCCAGCAGTGGACCTGGACAGGTATACGAGCAGTACTTC

D gene: NA
clone size: NA
CDR3 length: 13
V gene: TRBV4-1
J gene: TRBJ2-5
CDR3 protein: CASSHSSPETQYF
CDR3 DNA: TGCGCCAGCAGCCATTCGAGCCCAGAGACCCAGTACTTC

D gene: NA
clone size: NA
CDR3 length: 12
V gene: TRBV6-1
J gene: TRBJ2-2
CDR3 protein: CASSEGVGELFF
CDR3 DNA: TGTGCCAGCAGTGAAGGAGTCGGGGAGCTGTTTTTT

D gene: TRBD1
clone size: NA
CDR3 length: 15
V gene: TRBV6-5
J gene: TRBJ1-2
CDR3 protein: CASSSSGGADYGYTF
CDR3 DNA: TGTGCCAGCAGTTCCTCAGGGGGCGCTGACTATGGCTACACCTTC

D gene: TRBD2
clone size: once
CDR3 length: 20
V gene: TRBV15
J gene: TRBJ2-1
CDR3 protein: CATSSPPADLAGALHNEQFF
CDR3 DNA: TGTGCCACCAGCAGCCCCCCAGCGGATCTAGCGGGAGCTCTACACAATGAGCAGTTCTTC

D gene: NA
clone size: NA
CDR3 length: 15
V gene: TRBV5-1
J gene: TRBJ1-1
CDR3 protein: CASSWRGGEDTEAFF
CDR3 DNA: TGCGCCAGCAGCTGGCGGGGAGGGGAGGACACTGAAGCTTTCTTT

D gene: TRBD1
clone size: NA
CDR3 length: 14
V gene: TRBV30
J gene: TRBJ1-5
CDR3 protein: CAWSGTGGGQPQHF
CDR3 DNA: TGTGCCTGGAGTGGGACAGGAGGAGGTCAGCCCCAGCATTTT

D gene: NA
clone size: NA
CDR3 length: 15
V gene: TRBV2
J gene: TRBJ1-4
CDR3 protein: CASGGHFATNEKLFF
CDR3 DNA: TGTGCCAGTGGGGGACACTTTGCAACTAATGAAAAACTGTTTTTT

D gene: TRBD2
clone size: NA
CDR3 length: 16
V gene: TRBV19
J gene: TRBJ2-5
CDR3 protein: CASSSRGSGGQETQYF
CDR3 DNA: TGTGCCAGTAGTTCCCGGGGTAGCGGGGGCCAAGAGACCCAGTACTTC

D gene: TRBD1
clone size: NA
CDR3 length: 15
V gene: TRBV6-5
J gene: TRBJ2-1
CDR3 protein: CASSYLTGGKIEQFF
CDR3 DNA: TGTGCCAGCAGTTACTTGACAGGGGGGAAGATTGAGCAGTTCTTC

D gene: NA
clone size: NA
CDR3 length: 14
V gene: TRBV6-1
J gene: TRBJ1-5
CDR3 protein: CASNEHTSNQPQHF
CDR3 DNA: TGTGCCAGCAATGAGCACACTAGCAATCAGCCCCAGCATTTT

D gene: NA
clone size: once
CDR3 length: 24
V gene: TRBV1
J gene: TRBJ2-1
CDR3 protein: CTSSQGMREGRGSDRKVTRNEQFF
CDR3 DNA: TGCACCAGCAGCCAAGGTATGCGGGAGGGCCGGGGGTCGGACCGAAAGGTAACCAGGAATGAGCAGTTCTTC

D gene: NA
clone size: few
CDR3 length: 13
V gene: TRBV5-4
J gene: TRBJ2-1
CDR3 protein: CASNGDAYNEQFF
CDR3 DNA: TGTGCCAGCAACGGGGATGCCTACAATGAGCAGTTCTTC

D gene: NA
clone size: once
CDR3 length: 15
V gene: TRBV6-4
J gene: TRBJ2-5
CDR3 protein: CASSDSSGEEETQYF
CDR3 DNA: TGTGCCAGCAGTGACTCAAGCGGTGAAGAGGAGACCCAGTACTTC

D gene: TRBD1
clone size: once
CDR3 length: 14
V gene: TRBV7-9
J gene: TRBJ2-5
CDR3 protein: CASSKIGGEETQYF
CDR3 DNA: TGTGCCAGCAGCAAAATAGGGGGCGAAGAGACCCAGTACTTC

D gene: NA
clone size: NA
CDR3 length: 13
V gene: TRBV2
J gene: TRBJ1-1
CDR3 protein: CASTVREGTEAFF
CDR3 DNA: TGTGCCAGCACGGTGAGGGAGGGGACTGAAGCTTTCTTT

D gene: NA
clone size: NA
CDR3 length: 17
V gene: TRBV28
J gene: TRBJ1-4
CDR3 protein: CASSPTGYPATNEKLFF
CDR3 DNA: TGTGCCAGCAGCCCAACCGGGTATCCAGCAACTAATGAAAAACTGTTTTTT

D gene: NA
clone size: once
CDR3 length: 10
V gene: TRBV20-1
J gene: TRBJ2-3
CDR3 protein: CSAGVDTQYF
CDR3 DNA: TGCAGTGCAGGGGTTGATACGCAGTATTTT

D gene: TRBD1
clone size: NA
CDR3 length: 15
V gene: TRBV5-1
J gene: TRBJ2-5
CDR3 protein: CASSPGPGGAETQYF
CDR3 DNA: TGCGCCAGCAGCCCGGGCCCAGGGGGCGCGGAGACCCAGTACTTC

D gene: NA
clone size: NA
CDR3 length: 15
V gene: TRBV11-2
J gene: TRBJ2-7
CDR3 protein: CASSLAARVADEQYF
CDR3 DNA: TGTGCCAGCAGCTTAGCAGCCCGGGTGGCGGACGAGCAGTACTTC

D gene: NA
clone size: NA
CDR3 length: 13
V gene: TRBV5-6
J gene: TRBJ2-7
CDR3 protein: CASSLGQIYEQYF
CDR3 DNA: TGTGCCAGCAGCTTGGGACAGATCTACGAGCAGTACTTC

D gene: TRBD1
clone size: NA
CDR3 length: 15
V gene: TRBV30
J gene: TRBJ1-2
CDR3 protein: CAWAEQGAADYGYTF
CDR3 DNA: TGTGCCTGGGCCGAACAGGGGGCGGCGGACTATGGCTACACCTTC

D gene: TRBD2
clone size: once
CDR3 length: 14
V gene: TRBV30
J gene: TRBJ2-5
CDR3 protein: CAWGTSALQETQYF
CDR3 DNA: TGTGCCTGGGGGACTAGCGCGCTCCAAGAGACCCAGTACTTC

D gene: NA
clone size: NA
CDR3 length: 14
V gene: TRBV6-4
J gene: TRBJ2-3
CDR3 protein: CASSKEGAEDTQYF
CDR3 DNA: TGTGCCAGCAGTAAGGAGGGGGCGGAAGATACGCAGTATTTT

D gene: NA
clone size: NA
CDR3 length: 13
V gene: TRBV7-9
J gene: TRBJ1-1
CDR3 protein: CASSFQGNTEAFF
CDR3 DNA: TGTGCCAGCAGCTTCCAGGGAAACACTGAAGCTTTCTTT

D gene: NA
clone size: NA
CDR3 length: 17
V gene: TRBV15
J gene: TRBJ1-1
CDR3 protein: CATSLPGGALTNTEAFF
CDR3 DNA: TGTGCCACCAGCCTGCCGGGGGGGGCCCTAACGAACACTGAAGCTTTCTTT

D gene: NA
clone size: few
CDR3 length: 11
V gene: TRBV6-6
J gene: TRBJ1-2
CDR3 protein: CASSYSAGYTF
CDR3 DNA: TGTGCCAGCAGTTACTCGGCAGGATACACCTTC

D gene: TRBD2
clone size: NA
CDR3 length: 18
V gene: TRBV18
J gene: TRBJ2-5
CDR3 protein: CASSHDFGAGGLQETQYF
CDR3 DNA: TGTGCCAGCTCACACGACTTTGGGGCGGGAGGCCTTCAAGAGACCCAGTACTTC

D gene: NA
clone size: once
CDR3 length: 14
V gene: TRBV9
J gene: TRBJ1-1
CDR3 protein: CASSVGQGNTEAFF
CDR3 DNA: TGTGCCAGCAGCGTAGGCCAGGGGAACACTGAAGCTTTCTTT

D gene: TRBD1
clone size: NA
CDR3 length: 13
V gene: TRBV28
J gene: TRBJ2-2
CDR3 protein: CASGTALSGELFF
CDR3 DNA: TGTGCCAGCGGGACAGCTCTCTCCGGGGAGCTGTTTTTT

D gene: NA
clone size: NA
CDR3 length: 15
V gene: TRBV7-3
J gene: TRBJ2-1
CDR3 protein: CASSLGLAADNEQFF
CDR3 DNA: TGTGCCAGCAGCTTAGGGCTAGCAGCTGACAATGAGCAGTTCTTC

D gene: NA
clone size: NA
CDR3 length: 15
V gene: TRBV4-1
J gene: TRBJ1-2
CDR3 protein: CASSQGGGKKYGYTF
CDR3 DNA: TGCGCCAGCAGCCAAGGTGGGGGGAAGAAGTATGGCTACACCTTC

D gene: TRBD2
clone size: NA
CDR3 length: 13
V gene: TRBV19
J gene: TRBJ2-1
CDR3 protein: CASTPSGVNEQFF
CDR3 DNA: TGTGCCAGTACCCCTAGCGGGGTCAATGAGCAGTTCTTC

D gene: NA
clone size: NA
CDR3 length: 13
V gene: TRBV30
J gene: TRBJ1-1
CDR3 protein: CAWSVLQNTEAFF
CDR3 DNA: TGTGCCTGGAGTGTACTTCAGAACACTGAAGCTTTCTTT